Below, 23 T cell receptor beta chains from the same sample are listed, as sequenced in a study of T cell responses to AZD1222 COVID-19 vaccine. TCRdb's copy holds only in-frame clones and misses some; the assay was immunoSEQ multiplex PCR. The sample lists 150,000 to 200,000 clones; 90% to 95% were seen once. This material consisted of peripheral blood, taken on day 0 of AZD1222 vaccination. Source of these receptors: an adult in good health.

V is TRBV7-3 and J is TRBJ1-1; possible D gene TRBD1, 6 bases. The CDR3 is 17 residues long. Trimming took 1 base from V and 1 from J, leaving 16 bases between them. The germline V gene encodes CDR1 SGHTA and CDR2 FQGTGA. CDR3 loop: CASSLRGNRVANTEAFF. The CDR3, as DNA: TGTGCCAGCAGCTTAAGGGGAAACAGGGTTGCGAACACTGAAGCTTTCTTT.

The V gene is TRBV5-1, the J gene TRBJ2-1, with TRBD2 identical over 10 bases. Germline V CDR1 and CDR2: SGHRS, YFSETQ. The CDR3 totals 16 residues. The trim removed 0 bases at V and 8 bases at J, leaving 8 bases unmatched. The CDR3 DNA reads as TGCGCCAGCAGCTTGGATTTGTCTAGCGGGAGCGATGAGCAGTTCTTC. Its translation is CASSLDLSSGSDEQFF.

This clone appeared once. The chain joins TRBV11-2 to TRBJ2-3; no clear D gene. The CDR3 length is 15 residues. Trimming took 1 base from V and 0 from J, leaving 8 bases between them. Germline V CDR1 and CDR2: SGHAT, FQNNGV. The chain's CDR3 is CASSLGSGSTDTQYF. CDR3 DNA sequence: TGTGCCAGCAGCTTAGGAAGTGGGAGCACAGATACGCAGTATTTT. Variable domain in full (rest from reference TRBV11-2 and TRBJ2-3): EAGVAQSPRYKIIEKRQSVAFWCNPISGHATLYWYQQILGQGPKLLIQFQNNGVVDDSQLPKDRFSAERLKGVDSTLKIQPAKLEDSAVYLCASSLGSGSTDTQYFGPGTRLTVL.

As DNA, the CDR3 is TGTGCCAGCAGCTCGGGGCCGAATTCACCCCTCCACTTT. Protein: CASSSGPNSPLHF. The V and J genes are TRBV12-3 or TRBV12-4 and TRBJ1-6, with D possibly being TRBD1 (5 bases). This CDR3 has 13 amino acids. Trimming left V 6 bases short and J 7 bases short, with 10 bases between.

The chain links TRBV6-2 or TRBV6-3 to TRBJ2-1; 8 bases line up with TRBD2. Germline V gene lookup returns CDR1 MNHEY and CDR2 SVGEGT. The CDR3 loop spans 16 amino acids. V was pared by 6 bases and J by 2 bases, with 9 bases of the junction left unmatched. The CDR3 DNA sequence: TGTGCCAGCAGCGGCCGGGGGGGAGGACCCTACAATGAGCAGTTCTTC. Amino acid sequence: CASSGRGGGPYNEQFF.

The V and J genes are TRBV5-4 and TRBJ1-6; 7 bases are a match to TRBD1. There are 19 residues in the CDR3. After removal of 7 bases from V and 0 bases from J, the junction contained 16 bases not matched to a gene. Germline V gene data show CDR1 as SGHNT and CDR2 as YYREEE (reference sequence). CDR3 nucleotides: TGTGCCAGCCCCCCGGGGGCAGGGGGTTCGAGCTCCTATAATTCACCCCTCCACTTT. Its translation: CASPPGAGGSSSYNSPLHF.

This clone showed up just once. The gene calls are TRBV6-6 and TRBJ1-1; maybe TRBD1 (6 bases). The V gene lost 2 bases and the J gene lost 4 bases, with 8 bases spanning the gap. This CDR3 region has 13 residues. Germline V gene lookup returns CDR1 MNHNY and CDR2 SVGAGI (reference sequence). CDR3 sequence: CASSYQGRTEAFF. CDR3 coding DNA: TGTGCCAGCAGTTACCAGGGGCGCACTGAAGCTTTCTTT.

The table lists this clone with a few counts. This sequence joins TRBV27 and TRBJ1-6, with TRBD1 identical over 9 bases. The CDR3 loop spans 19 amino acids. J lost 4 bases, V lost 5 bases, and 15 bases had no gene match. Germline CDR1 reads MNHEY; CDR2 reads SMNVEV (reference sequence). The DNA of the CDR3 is TGTGCCAGCAGTACTCCGAAAGGGGGACAGGGATCGTATAATTCACCCCTCCACTTT. Translated, it gives CASSTPKGGQGSYNSPLHF.

The rearrangement links TRBV6-5 to TRBJ1-6, with D unclear. Trimming shortened V by 8 bases and J by 6 bases, and 5 bases separated the two germline ends. In germline, CDR1 is MNHEY, CDR2 SVGAGI. CDR3 length: 11 residues. The CDR3 here is CASGVNSPLHF. CDR3 DNA sequence: TGTGCCAGCGGGGTTAATTCACCCCTCCACTTT.

The rearrangement links TRBV12-3 or TRBV12-4 to TRBJ1-1; perhaps TRBD1 as D (5 bases). Trimming cost V 6 bases and J 0 bases, with 8 bases left between them. CDR3 length equals 13 residues. DNA for the CDR3: TGTGCCAGCAGCTTACAGGTGAACACTGAAGCTTTCTTT. It encodes CASSLQVNTEAFF.

The J gene is TRBJ2-1, the V gene TRBV11-3; D possibly corresponds to TRBD2 (6 bases). The CDR3 length is 12 residues. Germline CDR1 SGHNT, CDR2 YENEEA. Trimming took 1 base from V and 9 from J, leaving 7 bases between them. The CDR3 DNA reads TGTGCCAGCAGCTTAGGGGGAGGTGAGCAGTTCTTC. It yields the protein CASSLGGGEQFF.

This chain links TRBV2 with TRBJ1-3; TRBD1 is a possible D gene (5 bases). Trimming removed 4 bases at V and 0 bases at J, with 7 bases between. Germline V lookup: CDR1 SNHLY, CDR2 FYNNEI. The CDR3 sequence is 14 residues long. CDR3 residues: CASSGTLSGNTIYF. CDR3 sequence (DNA): TGTGCCAGCAGTGGGACACTCTCTGGAAACACCATATATTTT. Full variable domain (missing parts from reference TRBV2 and TRBJ1-3): EPEVTQTPSHQVTQMGQEVILRCVPISNHLYFYWYRQILGQKVEFLVSFYNNEISEKSEIFDDQFSVERPDGSNFTLKIRSTKLEDSAMYFCASSGTLSGNTIYFGEGSWLTVV.

This rearrangement joins TRBV19 to TRBJ1-1; 9 bases map to TRBD1. Germline loops: CDR1 LNHDA, CDR2 SQIVND (reference sequence). The CDR3 is made up of 17 amino acids. J was trimmed by 0 bases and V by 3 bases; bases with no gene match: 8. The CDR3 DNA is TGTGCCAGTAGTATCGGGACAGGGAGTCCCCTGAACACTGAAGCTTTCTTT. Protein: CASSIGTGSPLNTEAFF.

The V and J genes are TRBV9 and TRBJ1-2, with TRBD1 matching over 9 bases. This CDR3 spans 19 amino acids. In germline, CDR1 is SGDLS, CDR2 YYNGEE. The V and J ends lost 4 bases and 0 bases, in that order; junction bases with no gene match: 16. The CDR3 here is CASSNPIQGQGDPNYGYTF. Here the CDR3 DNA reads TGTGCCAGCAGCAACCCGATTCAGGGACAGGGTGATCCTAACTATGGCTACACCTTC.

The gene calls are TRBV10-3 and TRBJ2-3, with 10 bases fitting TRBD2. The germline V gene has CDR1 ENHRY and CDR2 SYGVKD. V lost 5 bases, J lost 4 bases, and 3 bases stayed unmatched. CDR3 length: 14 residues. The CDR3: CAISFSGRSDTQYF. The DNA of the CDR3 is TGTGCCATCAGTTTTAGCGGGAGGTCAGATACGCAGTATTTT.

This rearrangement joins TRBV27 to TRBJ2-1; 9 bases are a match to TRBD1. The CDR3 has 15 residues. From germline, CDR1 is MNHEY and CDR2 SMNVEV (reference sequence). The junction had 6 bases not matched to a gene; V was cut back by 5 bases and J by 4 bases. The CDR3 nucleotides read TGTGCCAGCAGTATAGGCGGACAGGGGTACAATGAGCAGTTCTTC. Translation gives CASSIGGQGYNEQFF.

The chain has TRBV6-5 and TRBJ2-5; 7 nucleotides match TRBD1. J gave up 1 base and V 7 bases, and 9 bases lay outside the gene matches. This CDR3 has 15 residues. Germline V gene data show CDR1 as MNHEY and CDR2 as SVGAGI. The CDR3 bases are TGTGCCAGCAAAAAACCGGGACAGACCCAAGAGACCCAGTACTTC. Amino acid sequence: CASKKPGQTQETQYF.

The rearrangement links TRBV19 to TRBJ1-5; TRBD1 matches at 9 bases. V dropped 6 bases and J dropped 3; count of bases not matched to a gene: 15. CDR3 size: 18 residues. Germline CDR1 reads LNHDA; CDR2 reads SQIVND (reference sequence). CDR3 loop: CASRSANRGQVHNQPQHF. CDR3 sequence (DNA): TGTGCCAGTAGATCGGCGAACAGGGGGCAAGTCCACAATCAGCCCCAGCATTTT. Full variable domain (outside the CDR3, taken from reference TRBV19 and TRBJ1-5): DGGITQSPKYLFRKEGQNVTLSCEQNLNHDAMYWYRQDPGQGLRLIYYSQIVNDFQKGDIAEGYSVSREKKESFPLTVTSAQKNPTAFYLCASRSANRGQVHNQPQHFGDGTRLSIL.

Here the CDR3 reads CASSGGSSLHF. The DNA for the CDR3 is TGTGCCAGCAGCGGGGGCAGCAGTCTCCACTTT. The rearrangement uses TRBV9 and TRBJ1-6; possibly TRBD1 for D (5 bases). Trimming shortened V by 3 bases and J by 16 bases, and 11 bases separated the two germline ends. This CDR3 is built from 11 residues. CDR1 SGDLS and CDR2 YYNGEE come from the germline V gene.

This clone was counted once. V gene TRBV9 combines with J gene TRBJ2-7, with a possible D match to TRBD1 (5 bases). Trimming cost V 0 bases and J 6 bases, with 16 bases left between them. Per the germline V gene, CDR1 is SGDLS and CDR2 is YYNGEE. The length of the CDR3 is 15 residues. The chain's CDR3 is CASSVGTGPKFEQYF. The CDR3 DNA is TGTGCCAGCAGCGTAGGCACAGGACCTAAGTTCGAGCAGTACTTC.

The V call is TRBV4-1, the J call TRBJ2-1; D perhaps matches TRBD2 (5 bases). V was clipped by 0 bases and J by 0 bases, with 15 bases between them. This CDR3 spans 18 amino acids. Germline V gene lookup returns CDR1 MGHRA and CDR2 YSYEKL. CDR3 DNA: TGCGCCAGCAGCCAAGATGGGATAGCGAGGAGCTCCTACAATGAGCAGTTCTTC. Translated: CASSQDGIARSSYNEQFF.

Only one count was recorded for this clone. J is TRBJ1-1 and V is TRBV4-1, with unresolved D. The CDR3 loop spans 12 amino acids. Trimming stripped 5 bases from V and 1 base from J, with 5 bases between. CDR1 is MGHRA, CDR2 YSYEKL, per germline. DNA of the CDR3: TGCGCCAGCAGCGTAGGGAACACTGAAGCTTTCTTT. Its translation: CASSVGNTEAFF.

CDR3 in amino acids: CASSLEVMNAQYF. The CDR3 DNA is TGTGCCAGCAGCTTAGAGGTTATGAACGCGCAGTATTTT. The chain combines TRBV11-2 with TRBJ2-3; D is unclear. Germline values: CDR1 SGHAT, CDR2 FQNNGV. There are 13 residues in the CDR3. Trimming took off 0 bases at V and 10 bases at J, with 11 bases between the two ends.